The clone carrying this T cell receptor (beta chain) has ten or more counts. Looked up from germline, CDR1 is WSHSY and CDR2 is SAAADI. The CDR3 extends over 13 amino acids. V lost 5 bases and J lost 6, with 13 bases in between. RNA transcripts served as the template for amplifying TCR beta CDR3 regions. First-round RT-PCR targeting the TCR CDR3 was performed with the HTBI primer set. TCRdb processed the multiplex PCR reads anew with MiXCR; each CDR3 protein has one entry. This sample has hundreds of thousands of distinct CDR3 sequences, with about 25% found just once. This record belongs to a study of T cells in Graves' hyperthyroidism and ophthalmopathy.

The TCR sequence derives from a middle-aged man with Graves' hyperthyroidism that later progressed to Graves' ophthalmopathy. The sample consisted of blood. J is TRBJ1-2 and V is TRBV10-2; maybe TRBD1 (5 bases). CDR3 in amino acids: CASSPDRSDGYTF. CDR3 DNA sequence: TGCGCCAGCAGTCCAGACAGATCCGATGGCTACACCTTC.